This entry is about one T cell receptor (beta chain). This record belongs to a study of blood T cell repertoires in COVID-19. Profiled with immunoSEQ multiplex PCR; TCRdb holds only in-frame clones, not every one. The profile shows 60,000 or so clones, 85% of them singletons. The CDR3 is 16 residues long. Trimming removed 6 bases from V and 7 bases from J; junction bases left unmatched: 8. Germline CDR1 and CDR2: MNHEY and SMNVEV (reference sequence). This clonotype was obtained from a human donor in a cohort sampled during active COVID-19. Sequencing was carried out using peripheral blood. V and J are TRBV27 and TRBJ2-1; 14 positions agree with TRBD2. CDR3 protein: CASRRLAGGPGNEQFF. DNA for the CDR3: TGTGCCAGCAGGCGACTAGCGGGGGGGCCAGGGAATGAGCAGTTCTTC.